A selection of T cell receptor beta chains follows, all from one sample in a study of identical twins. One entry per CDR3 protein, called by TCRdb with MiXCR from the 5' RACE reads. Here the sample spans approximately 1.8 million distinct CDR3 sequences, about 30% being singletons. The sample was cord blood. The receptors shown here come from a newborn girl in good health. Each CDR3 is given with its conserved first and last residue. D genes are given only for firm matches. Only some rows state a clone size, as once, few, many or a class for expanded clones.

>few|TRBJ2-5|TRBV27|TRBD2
CASSKVLAGGFGVQYF
TGTGCCAGCAGTAAGGTGCTAGCGGGAGGGTTCGGGGTGCAGTACTTC
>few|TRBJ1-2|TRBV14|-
CASSQETATYYGYTF
TGTGCCAGCAGCCAAGAGACGGCAACTTACTATGGCTACACCTTC
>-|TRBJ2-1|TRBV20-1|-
CSARDGRSSSYNEQFF
TGCAGTGCTAGAGATGGTCGATCCAGCTCCTACAATGAGCAGTTCTTC
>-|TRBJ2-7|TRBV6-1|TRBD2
CASSRTSGPNEQYF
TGTGCCAGCAGTAGGACTAGCGGACCCAACGAGCAGTACTTC
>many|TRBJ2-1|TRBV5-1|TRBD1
CASSFRDRYNEQFF
TGCGCCAGCAGCTTCCGGGACAGGTACAATGAGCAGTTCTTC
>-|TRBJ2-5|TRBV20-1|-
CSARAPVILNEQYF
TGCAGTGCTAGAGCCCCGGTTATCCTCAATGAGCAGTACTTC
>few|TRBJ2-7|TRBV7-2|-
CASSLESGYYEQYF
TGTGCCAGCAGCTTAGAGAGCGGGTACTACGAGCAGTACTTC
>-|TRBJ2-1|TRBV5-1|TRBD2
CASSTGTSGGFSYNEQFF
TGCGCCAGCAGCACCGGGACTAGCGGGGGATTTTCCTACAATGAGCAGTTCTTC
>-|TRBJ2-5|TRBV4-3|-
CASSQDGLEQYF
TGCGCCAGCAGCCAAGATGGCCTAGAGCAGTACTTC
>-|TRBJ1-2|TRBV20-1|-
CSAGALTGPYGYTF
TGCAGTGCTGGAGCCCTGACAGGTCCCTATGGCTACACCTTC
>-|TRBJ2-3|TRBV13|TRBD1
CASSPTGSSDTQYF
TGTGCCAGCAGCCCGACAGGGAGCTCAGATACGCAGTATTTT
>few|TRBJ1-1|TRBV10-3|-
CATTGRSNTEAFF
TGTGCCACTACGGGACGCTCGAACACTGAAGCTTTCTTT
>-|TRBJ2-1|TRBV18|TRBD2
CASSPLVAGGPSSYNEQFF
TGTGCCAGCTCACCCCTGGTAGCGGGAGGGCCGAGCTCCTACAATGAGCAGTTCTTC
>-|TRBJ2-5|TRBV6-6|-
CASRSGELLLNEQYF
TGTGCCAGTAGGTCAGGAGAGTTGTTGTTGAATGAGCAGTACTTC
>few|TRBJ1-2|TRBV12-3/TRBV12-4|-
CASRPNGRGTAGHGYTF
TGTGCCAGCAGACCTAACGGACGGGGGACGGCCGGCCATGGCTACACCTTC
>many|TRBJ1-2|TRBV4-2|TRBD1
CASSQDGTGVLTYGYTF
TGTGCCAGCAGCCAAGATGGGACAGGGGTCCTAACCTATGGCTACACCTTC
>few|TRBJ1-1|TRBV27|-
CASKPIGRTASTEAFF
TGTGCCAGCAAACCCATAGGCCGGACAGCGAGCACTGAAGCTTTCTTT
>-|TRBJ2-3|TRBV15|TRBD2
CATSVSTSADTQYF
TGTGCCACCAGCGTTAGCACTAGCGCAGATACGCAGTATTTT
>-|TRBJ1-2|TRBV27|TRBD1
CASSLSTGGTLGANYGYTF
TGTGCCAGCAGTTTATCGACAGGGGGCACCTTAGGAGCTAACTATGGCTACACCTTC
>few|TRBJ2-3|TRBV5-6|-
CASSSRAPDTQYF
TGTGCCAGCAGCTCCCGTGCCCCAGATACGCAGTATTTT
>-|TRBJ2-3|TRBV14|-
CASSQSGPQRGADTQYF
TGTGCCAGCAGCCAGAGCGGACCTCAGAGGGGCGCAGATACGCAGTATTTT
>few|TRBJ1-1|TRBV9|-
CASKGVSEAFF
TGTGCCAGCAAAGGGGTATCTGAAGCTTTCTTT
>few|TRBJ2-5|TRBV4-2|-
CASSQDGGAYQETQYF
TGTGCCAGCAGCCAAGATGGGGGGGCGTACCAAGAGACCCAGTACTTC
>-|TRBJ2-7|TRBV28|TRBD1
CASSPSDRGWDLPYEQYF
TGTGCCAGCAGCCCATCGGACAGGGGCTGGGACTTACCCTACGAGCAGTACTTC
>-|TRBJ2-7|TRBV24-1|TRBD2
CATSDSGLAGVEQYF
TGTGCCACCAGTGATTCGGGACTAGCGGGAGTTGAGCAGTACTTC
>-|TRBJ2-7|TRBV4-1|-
CASSQRTDGEQYF
TGCGCCAGCAGCCAAAGGACAGATGGCGAGCAGTACTTC
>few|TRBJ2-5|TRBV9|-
CASSVVEVVGQYF
TGTGCCAGCAGCGTAGTAGAAGTAGTCGGGCAGTACTTC
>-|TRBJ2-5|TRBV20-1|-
CSAGAALQETQYF
TGCAGTGCTGGAGCGGCCCTACAAGAGACCCAGTACTTC
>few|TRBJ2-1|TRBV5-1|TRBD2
CASSLAWGLGLESYNEQFF
TGCGCCAGCAGCTTGGCCTGGGGACTAGGGTTAGAATCCTACAATGAGCAGTTCTTC
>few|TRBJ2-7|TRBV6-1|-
CASWARSYEQYF
TGTGCCAGCTGGGCTCGGTCCTACGAGCAGTACTTC
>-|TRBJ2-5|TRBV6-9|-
CASSYGSGETRYF
TGTGCCAGCAGTTATGGGTCCGGAGAGACCCGGTACTTC
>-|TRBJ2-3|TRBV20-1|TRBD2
CSARDPGGGAQDTQYF
TGCAGTGCTAGAGATCCTGGCGGGGGGGCCCAAGATACGCAGTATTTT
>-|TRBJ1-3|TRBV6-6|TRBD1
CASTDRVTGNTIYF
TGTGCCAGCACCGACAGGGTCACTGGAAACACCATATATTTT
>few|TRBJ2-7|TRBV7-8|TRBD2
CASSSKRLAGEGPYEQYF
TGTGCCAGCAGCTCCAAGCGACTAGCGGGAGAGGGACCCTACGAGCAGTACTTC
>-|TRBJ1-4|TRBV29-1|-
CSVEGAHEKLFF
TGCAGCGTTGAGGGGGCGCATGAAAAACTGTTTTTT
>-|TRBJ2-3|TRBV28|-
CASSAAVPDTQYF
TGTGCCAGCAGTGCCGCAGTACCAGATACGCAGTATTTT
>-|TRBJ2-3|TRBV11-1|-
CASSFFGVPDTQYF
TGTGCCAGCAGCTTTTTCGGGGTGCCAGATACGCAGTATTTT
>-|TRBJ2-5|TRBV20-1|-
CSARDPGGGTQYF
TGCAGTGCTAGAGATCCGGGTGGGGGGACCCAGTACTTC
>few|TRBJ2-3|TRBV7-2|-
CASSLGRGAADTQYF
TGTGCCAGCAGCTTAGGCAGGGGGGCCGCAGATACGCAGTATTTT
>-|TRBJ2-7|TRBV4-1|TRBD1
CASSQLGQGNYEQYF
TGCGCCAGCAGCCAATTGGGACAGGGGAACTACGAGCAGTACTTC
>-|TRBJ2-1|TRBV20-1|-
CSAKQGAAYNEQFF
TGCAGTGCTAAGCAGGGAGCGGCTTACAATGAGCAGTTCTTC
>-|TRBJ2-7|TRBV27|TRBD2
CASSRGLPPYEQYF
TGTGCCAGCAGTAGGGGACTACCCCCCTACGAGCAGTACTTC
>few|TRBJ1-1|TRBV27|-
CASSFFFGQGNTEAFF
-
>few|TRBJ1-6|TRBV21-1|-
CASSKSDSHSPLHF
TGTGCCAGCAGCAAAAGTGACAGCCATTCACCCCTCCACTTT
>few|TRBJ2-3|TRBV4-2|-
CASSQERGPLGTQYF
TGTGCCAGCAGCCAAGAGCGGGGGCCCCTAGGTACGCAGTATTTT
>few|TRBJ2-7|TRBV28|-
CASRDPIEVESPYEQYF
TGTGCCAGCAGGGACCCGATTGAGGTAGAGTCCCCCTACGAGCAGTACTTC
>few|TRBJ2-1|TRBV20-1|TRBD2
CSAHTLGLASHNEQFF
TGCAGTGCCCATACCCTAGGACTAGCGTCTCACAATGAGCAGTTCTTC
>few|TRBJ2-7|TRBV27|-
CASSSSRVEGQYF
TGTGCCAGCAGTTCTTCCAGGGTCGAAGGGCAGTACTTC